The clone carrying this T cell receptor beta chain was picked up a small number of times. Per the germline V gene, CDR1 is SEHNR and CDR2 is FQNEAQ (reference sequence). V shed 6 bases, J shed 4 bases, and the junction held 6 bases outside the gene matches. The CDR3 spans 14 residues. These data originate in a study of cytomegalovirus exposure and HLA in healthy donors. Use of 60 Vbeta and 13 Jbeta primers characterized the PCR. Only in-frame clones appear in the TCRdb table, and some are missing; sequencing was by immunoSEQ multiplex PCR. The sample contains some 200,000 clones, around 64% of which appear only once.

The source material was PBMCs. V gene TRBV7-9 combines with J gene TRBJ1-3, with TRBD1 matching over 7 bases. This TCR derives from a man aged 35 to 55 in good health and CMV-seropositive. CDR3 in amino acids: CASSSGTDGNTIYF. The CDR3 bases are TGTGCCAGCAGTTCTGGGACAGACGGAAACACCATATATTTT.